This is a list of T cell receptor beta chains from one sample in a study of CD8 T cells in Susac syndrome. TCRdb re-called the immunoSEQ multiplex PCR reads through MiXCR, storing one row per CDR3 protein. The table has 150,000 to 190,000 distinct CDR3 sequences, roughly 95% seen once; the top ten hold about 0.15%. Specimen: CD8+ T cells from PBMCs. These receptors were obtained from a human donor with multiple sclerosis. Both conserved end residues are part of each CDR3. The D gene is left open where the match is weak. The size of a clone is reported for some rows only, either as once, few or many, or as a class for expanded clones.

>TRBV30|.|TRBJ1-1|TRBD1
CAWIGDRGTEAFF
TGTGCCTGGATAGGGGACAGGGGCACTGAAGCTTTCTTT
>TRBV27|.|TRBJ1-2|.
CASSFGQGYGYTF
TGTGCCAGCAGTTTCGGGCAGGGGTATGGCTACACCTTC
>TRBV9|once|TRBJ2-5|.
CASSPTNQETQYF
TGTGCCAGCAGCCCGACGAACCAAGAGACCCAGTACTTC
>TRBV2|.|TRBJ1-6|TRBD1
CASSGDRGNSPLHF
TGTGCCAGCAGTGGGGACAGGGGAAATTCACCCCTCCACTTT
>TRBV13|.|TRBJ2-1|.
CASSSQRGLGPFF
TGTGCCAGCAGCTCCCAGAGGGGCCTAGGGCCGTTCTTC
>TRBV6-5|.|TRBJ1-2|TRBD1
CASKPGQGNGYTF
TGTGCCAGCAAACCGGGACAGGGCAATGGCTACACCTTC
>TRBV5-4|.|TRBJ2-7|.
CASSLGVSYEQYF
TGTGCCAGCAGCTTAGGGGTCTCCTACGAGCAGTACTTC
>TRBV4-1|.|TRBJ1-2|.
CASSQDPGGGGYGYTF
TGCGCCAGCAGCCAGGATCCCGGCGGAGGTGGCTATGGCTACACCTTC
>TRBV29-1|.|TRBJ1-2|.
CSAPELPYGYTF
TGCAGCGCCCCCGAGCTGCCGTATGGCTACACCTTC
>TRBV30|.|TRBJ1-2|.
CAWSVAPWGPGYGYTF
TGTGCCTGGAGTGTAGCCCCCTGGGGGCCTGGCTATGGCTACACCTTC
>TRBV30|.|TRBJ2-7|TRBD1
CAWSAWTGDSYEQYF
TGTGCCTGGAGTGCTTGGACAGGGGATTCCTACGAGCAGTACTTC
>TRBV9|.|TRBJ1-1|.
CASSAWDENTEAFF
TGTGCCAGCAGCGCTTGGGACGAAAACACTGAAGCTTTCTTT
>TRBV20-1|.|TRBJ2-7|TRBD1
CSATDRVKPYEQYF
TGCAGTGCTACAGACAGGGTAAAACCCTACGAGCAGTACTTC
>TRBV5-4|.|TRBJ1-2|.
CASSSHTGPGYGYTF
TGTGCCAGCAGCTCCCATACAGGGCCGGGCTATGGCTACACCTTC
>TRBV29-1|.|TRBJ2-7|.
CSVGGHLYEQYF
TGCAGCGTTGGGGGACACCTCTACGAGCAGTACTTC
>TRBV3-1|.|TRBJ2-7|TRBD1
CASSQFAGGAYEQYF
TGTGCCAGCAGCCAATTCGCAGGGGGAGCCTACGAGCAGTACTTC
>TRBV20-1|.|TRBJ2-1|TRBD1
CSAREDRGLDEQFF
TGCAGTGCTAGAGAAGACAGGGGGCTCGATGAGCAGTTCTTC
>TRBV11-1|.|TRBJ2-1|TRBD1
CASSTRTGASEQFF
TGTGCCAGCAGCACCCGGACAGGGGCCAGTGAGCAGTTCTTC
>TRBV20-1|.|TRBJ2-1|.
CSAPDENNEQFF
TGCAGTGCCCCGGACGAAAACAATGAGCAGTTCTTC